The 24 T cell receptor beta chains below come from one sample, sequenced in a study of regulatory T cells in long-lasting Graves disease. Time point reported: persistent/refractory GD, antithyroid drugs over 5 years with positive TRAb. PBMC RNA was the source of the TCR library. Combining iRepertoire HTBI primers with Arm-PCR of CDR3 regions, the authors built TCR beta libraries. MiXCR, run by TCRdb on the multiplex PCR reads, gives a single entry per CDR3 protein. The sample has some 430,000 distinct CDR3 sequences, around a fifth seen once. The sample was peripheral blood mononuclear cells (PBMCs), taken when the disease was refractory, from a patient treated with antithyroid drugs. Receptors originate from a female donor with Graves disease.

This clonotype was counted ten times or more. The V and J genes are TRBV5-1 and TRBJ1-1, with D unresolved. Trimming stripped 4 bases from V and 2 bases from J, with 12 bases between. The germline gives CDR1 SGHRS, CDR2 YFSETQ. The CDR3 length is 14 residues. Here the CDR3 DNA reads TGCGCCAGCAGCGCGGAAATCTTTAACACTGAAGCTTTCTTT. Encoded protein: CASSAEIFNTEAFF.

The table lists this clonotype with many counts. The rearrangement links TRBV2 to TRBJ1-2; no clear D. The germline CDR1 and CDR2 sequences are SNHLY and FYNNEI. Trimming left V 9 bases short and J 4 bases short, with 9 bases between. This CDR3 is 11 amino acids long. CDR3 sequence reads: CARQSLYGYTF. DNA of the CDR3: TGTGCCAGGCAGAGTCTCTATGGCTACACCTTC.

The chain employs TRBV30 and TRBJ1-1, with D possibly matching TRBD1 (6 bases). Between the trimmed V and J ends, which lost 4 bases and 0 bases, there was a span of 9 bases. The CDR3 is 13 residues long. Per germline, CDR1 GTSNPN and CDR2 SVGIG (reference sequence). This CDR3 reads CAWTGGLNTEAFF. The CDR3 nucleotides are TGTGCCTGGACCGGGGGCTTGAACACTGAAGCTTTCTTT.

The gene calls are TRBV20-1 and TRBJ2-1, with D perhaps TRBD2 (6 bases). V lost 0 bases to trimming and J lost 4 bases, with 16 bases between them. The germline gives CDR1 DFQATT, CDR2 SNEGSKA (reference sequence). The CDR3 spans 16 residues. CDR3 bases: TGCAGTGCTAGAGATACGGGAGCGGCCCAATACAATGAGCAGTTCTTC. Its translation is CSARDTGAAQYNEQFF.

For this clonotype: With a much larger clone just one base away, this may be a read error. This chain connects TRBV7-2 to TRBJ1-1, with a weak D call TRBD1 (5 bases). V gave up 0 bases and J gave up 6 bases, with 11 bases separating them. There are 14 residues in the CDR3. Germline V gene sequence: CDR1 SGHTA, CDR2 FQGNSA. CDR3 DNA sequence: TGTGCCAGCAGCTTAGCGAAGGGGTGGTCTGAAGCTTTCTTT. Its protein is CASSLAKGWSEAFF.

This chain uses TRBV20-1 with TRBJ2-7; TRBD1 matches 7 bases. The CDR3 has 13 residues. After removal of 1 base from V and 6 bases from J, the junction contained 6 bases not matched to a gene. Germline V gene sequence: CDR1 DFQATT, CDR2 SNEGSKA (reference sequence). The CDR3 loop reads CSARVPGGAEQYF. CDR3 coding DNA: TGCAGTGCTAGAGTCCCAGGGGGAGCCGAGCAGTACTTC.

This clonotype was counted many times. This chain links TRBV28 with TRBJ1-1; D might be TRBD1 (5 bases). V gave up 6 bases and J gave up 1 base, with 15 bases separating them. Germline V lookup: CDR1 MDHEN, CDR2 SYDVKM. The CDR3 is 15 residues long. CDR3 protein: CASRSKGPRNTEAFF. DNA of the CDR3: TGTGCCAGCAGATCAAAGGGACCGAGGAACACTGAAGCTTTCTTT.

The chain links TRBV7-8 to TRBJ1-5; D is unclear. Germline values: CDR1 SGHVS, CDR2 FQNEAQ. The CDR3 totals 14 residues. V was pared by 2 bases and J by 9 bases, with 14 bases between. The DNA for the CDR3 is TGTGCCAGCAGCTTAAATAGGGATGCTTGGCCCCAGCATTTT. As protein: CASSLNRDAWPQHF.

There are many counts of this clonotype. The rearrangement uses TRBV9 and TRBJ1-1; tentative D call: TRBD1 (6 bases). The CDR3 runs to 13 residues. Between the trimmed V and J ends, which lost 1 base and 4 bases, there was a span of 8 bases. Germline loops: CDR1 SGDLS, CDR2 YYNGEE. The CDR3 DNA follows: TGTGCCAGCAGCGTACAGGGGAGCACTGAAGCTTTCTTT. This gives the protein CASSVQGSTEAFF.

This clonotype has a count of ten or more. V and J are TRBV12-3 or TRBV12-4 and TRBJ2-2, with TRBD1 identical over 7 bases. The CDR3 has 13 residues. J lost 6 bases, V lost 4 bases, and 2 bases had no gene match. CDR3 sequence reads: CASSSDRPGELFF. The CDR3, as DNA: TGTGCCAGCAGTTCGGACAGGCCCGGGGAGCTGTTTTTT.

This clonotype was counted between two and nine times. The chain links TRBV5-1 to TRBJ2-1; no definite D call. The V end lost 0 bases, the J end lost 2 bases, and 6 bases lay between the germline ends. The CDR3 contains 14 residues. Per germline, CDR1 SGHRS and CDR2 YFSETQ. CDR3 nucleotides: TGCGCCAGCAGCTTGGTCGGCCCCTACAATGAGCAGTTCTTC. It encodes CASSLVGPYNEQFF.

This clonotype was picked up many times. The chain carries TRBV28 and TRBJ1-6, with D maybe TRBD1 (5 bases). The CDR3 consists of 17 residues. Germline V gene lookup returns CDR1 MDHEN and CDR2 SYDVKM. Trimming removed 6 bases from V and 3 bases from J, with 18 bases in between. The CDR3, as DNA: TGTGCCAGCAGGACCGGGACTAGGTCGGACTATAATTCACCCCTCCACTTT. It yields the protein CASRTGTRSDYNSPLHF.

This clonotype was detected many times. The V gene is TRBV7-8, the J gene TRBJ2-7; TRBD1 matches at 9 bases. The CDR3 is made up of 16 amino acids. Germline V lookup: CDR1 SGHVS, CDR2 FQNEAQ. J lost 7 bases, V lost 6 bases, and 16 bases had no gene match. CDR3 DNA: TGTGCCAGCAGTTTCTCCGTGGGACAGGGAAAAGGGGAGCAGTACTTC. This codes for CASSFSVGQGKGEQYF.

The chain recombines TRBV28 with TRBJ2-3, with D maybe TRBD2 (6 bases). CDR3 length: 14 residues. V gave up 5 bases and J gave up 6 bases, with 15 bases separating them. Germline-derived CDR1 and CDR2 are MDHEN and SYDVKM. This chain's CDR3 is CASSPEPRGDTQYF. Written as DNA, the CDR3 is TGTGCCAGCAGTCCCGAACCCCGGGGGGATACGCAGTATTTT.

This clonotype has ten or more counts. This rearrangement joins TRBV28 to TRBJ2-2, with TRBD2 matching over 7 bases. Germline-derived CDR1 and CDR2 are MDHEN and SYDVKM. V was pared by 7 bases and J by 5 bases, with 10 bases of the junction left unmatched. This CDR3 region has 15 residues. The CDR3 DNA sequence: TGTGCCAGCAAGGAGGCGGGGGAGAGAACCGGGGAGCTGTTTTTT. Translated, it gives CASKEAGERTGELFF.

Ten or more counts support this clonotype. The chain links TRBV6-1 to TRBJ1-2, with TRBD1 matching over 8 bases. V shed 9 bases, J shed 0 bases, and the junction held 6 bases outside the gene matches. The CDR3 has 14 amino acids. Germline values: CDR1 MNHNS, CDR2 SASEGT. This chain's CDR3 is CASRGTGANYGYTF. The CDR3 DNA follows: TGTGCCAGTCGGGGGACAGGTGCTAACTATGGCTACACCTTC.

The chain is built from TRBV6-5 and TRBJ2-3; TRBD2 matches 13 bases. This CDR3 region has 19 residues. Germline V lookup: CDR1 MNHEY, CDR2 SVGAGI. The V gene end was trimmed by 4 bases and the J gene end by 1 base; junction bases not matched to a gene: 11. The CDR3 spells CASSSYMTSGRQRTDTQYF. The CDR3 nucleotides are TGTGCCAGCAGTTCTTACATGACTAGCGGGAGGCAACGCACAGATACGCAGTATTTT.

The rearrangement joins TRBV19 to TRBJ1-2; D remains unclear. Germline CDR1 reads LNHDA; CDR2 reads SQIVND (reference sequence). The CDR3 is made up of 14 amino acids. Trimming removed 6 bases at V and 2 bases at J, with 13 bases between. The CDR3 nucleotides read TGTGCCAGTAGGGATTTCCCCGCCAACTATGGCTACACCTTC. Protein product: CASRDFPANYGYTF.

This clonotype has a single count. The chain employs TRBV7-9 and TRBJ1-4, with a weak D call TRBD1 (5 bases). Trimming removed 1 base at V and 7 bases at J, with 16 bases between. The CDR3 consists of 16 residues. CDR1 and CDR2 (germline): SEHNR, FQNEAQ (reference sequence). For the CDR3, the DNA is TGTGCCAGCAGCTTAGATCTCTCGGGGGGAAGTGAAAAACTGTTTTTT. Protein sequence: CASSLDLSGGSEKLFF. Together with reference TRBV7-9 and TRBJ1-4, the CDR3 gives the full variable domain: DTGVSQNPRHKITKRGQNVTFRCDPISEHNRLYWYRQTLGQGPEFLTYFQNEAQLEKSRLLSDRFSAERPKGSFSTLEIQRTEQGDSAMYLCASSLDLSGGSEKLFFGSGTQLSVL.

For this clonotype: One end of the junction varies from germline; a read error may be responsible. The genes are TRBV6-1 and TRBJ2-7; TRBD1 matches at 9 bases. Germline V lookup: CDR1 MNHNS, CDR2 SASEGT. The CDR3 contains 14 residues. The CDR3 DNA sequence: TGTGCCAGCAGGAACACAGGGGGCTCCCACGAGCAGTACTTC. Translation: CASRNTGGSHEQYF.

The rearrangement uses TRBV4-1 and TRBJ1-4; D is uncertain. Germline CDR1 MGHRA, CDR2 YSYEKL. The V end was cut by 2 bases, the J end by 5 bases, with 9 bases between. The CDR3 has 14 residues. CDR3 sequence reads: CASSQPGRNEKLFF. CDR3 coding DNA: TGCGCCAGCAGCCAACCCGGACGGAATGAAAAACTGTTTTTT.

This clonotype has ten or more counts. This rearrangement joins TRBV28 to TRBJ1-4, with TRBD1 as a possible D gene (5 bases). Trimming left V 3 bases short and J 4 bases short, with 9 bases between. This CDR3 comprises 14 residues. CDR1 MDHEN and CDR2 SYDVKM come from the germline V gene. CDR3 in amino acids: CASSFIGGNEKLFF. The CDR3 DNA is TGTGCCAGCAGTTTTATCGGGGGTAATGAAAAACTGTTTTTT.

This clonotype occurred a few times. This CDR3 reads CASSHPAGGIYEQYF. The CDR3 DNA reads as TGCGCCAGCAGCCATCCAGCGGGGGGAATTTACGAGCAGTACTTC. This rearrangement joins TRBV4-1 to TRBJ2-7; 9 bases align to TRBD2. Germline V gene data show CDR1 as MGHRA and CDR2 as YSYEKL. Trimming took 3 bases from V and 4 from J; bases not matched to a gene: 7. The CDR3 has 15 amino acids.

The rearrangement links TRBV4-1 to TRBJ2-7; 9 bases align to TRBD2. V gave up 1 base and J gave up 5 bases; unmatched junction bases: 6. Germline CDR1 is MGHRA and CDR2 is YSYEKL. This CDR3 comprises 15 residues. The CDR3 reads CASSQVGLALNEQYF. CDR3 DNA: TGCGCCAGCAGCCAAGTTGGACTAGCGTTAAACGAGCAGTACTTC.